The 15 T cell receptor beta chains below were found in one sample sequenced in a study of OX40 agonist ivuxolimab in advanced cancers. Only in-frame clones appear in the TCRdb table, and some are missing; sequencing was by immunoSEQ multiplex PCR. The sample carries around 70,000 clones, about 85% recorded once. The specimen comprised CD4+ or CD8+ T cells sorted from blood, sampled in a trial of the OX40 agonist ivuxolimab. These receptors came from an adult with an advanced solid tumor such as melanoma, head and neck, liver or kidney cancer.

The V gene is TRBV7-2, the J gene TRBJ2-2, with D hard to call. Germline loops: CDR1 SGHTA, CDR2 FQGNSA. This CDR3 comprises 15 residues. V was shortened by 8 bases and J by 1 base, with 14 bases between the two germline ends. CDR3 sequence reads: CASLTGSMNTGELFF. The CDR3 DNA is TGTGCCAGCCTCACCGGGTCGATGAACACCGGGGAGCTGTTTTTT. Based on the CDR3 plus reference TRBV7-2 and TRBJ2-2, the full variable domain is GAGVSQSPSNKVTEKGKDVELRCDPISGHTALYWYRQSLGQGLEFLIYFQGNSAPDKSGLPSDRFSAERTGGSVSTLTIQRTQQEDSAVYLCASLTGSMNTGELFFGEGSRLTVL.

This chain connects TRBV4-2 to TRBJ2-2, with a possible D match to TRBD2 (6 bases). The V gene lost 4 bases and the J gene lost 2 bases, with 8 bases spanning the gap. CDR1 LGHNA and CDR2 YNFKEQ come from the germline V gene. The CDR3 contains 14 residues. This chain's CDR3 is CASSPGDNTGELFF. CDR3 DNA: TGTGCCAGCAGCCCGGGGGATAACACCGGGGAGCTGTTTTTT.

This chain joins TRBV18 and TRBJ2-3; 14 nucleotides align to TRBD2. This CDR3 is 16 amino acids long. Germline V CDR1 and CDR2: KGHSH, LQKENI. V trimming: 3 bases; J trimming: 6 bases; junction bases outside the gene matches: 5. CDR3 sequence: CASSPGLAGGGDTQYF. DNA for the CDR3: TGTGCCAGCTCACCCGGACTAGCGGGAGGTGGTGATACGCAGTATTTT.

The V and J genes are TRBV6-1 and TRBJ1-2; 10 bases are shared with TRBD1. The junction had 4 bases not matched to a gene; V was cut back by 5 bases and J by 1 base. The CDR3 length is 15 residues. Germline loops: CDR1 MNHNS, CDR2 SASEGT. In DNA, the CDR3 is TGTGCCAGCAGTTCCAGGACAGGGGGTAACTATGGCTACACCTTC. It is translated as CASSSRTGGNYGYTF.

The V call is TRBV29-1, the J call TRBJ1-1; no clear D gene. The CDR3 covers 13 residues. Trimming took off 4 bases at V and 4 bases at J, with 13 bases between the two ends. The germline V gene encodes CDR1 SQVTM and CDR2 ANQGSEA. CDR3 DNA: TGCAGCGTTGGATCTGCCTTGGGCACTGAAGCTTTCTTT. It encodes CSVGSALGTEAFF.

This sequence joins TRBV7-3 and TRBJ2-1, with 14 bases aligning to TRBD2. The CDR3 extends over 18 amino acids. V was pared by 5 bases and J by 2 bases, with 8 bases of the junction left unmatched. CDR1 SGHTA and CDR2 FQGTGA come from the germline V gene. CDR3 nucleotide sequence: TGTGCCAGCAGCCCCGGACTAGCGGGAGGACGGACCTACAATGAGCAGTTCTTC. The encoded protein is CASSPGLAGGRTYNEQFF.

Written as DNA, the CDR3 is TGTGCCAGCAGCTCGGGAGACAGGGGGACGGAGACCCAGTACTTC. Translating it yields CASSSGDRGTETQYF. The chain joins TRBV9 to TRBJ2-5; TRBD1 matches at 9 bases. The germline gives CDR1 SGDLS, CDR2 YYNGEE. This CDR3 is built from 15 residues. The junction had 9 bases not matched to a gene; V was cut back by 4 bases and J by 5 bases.

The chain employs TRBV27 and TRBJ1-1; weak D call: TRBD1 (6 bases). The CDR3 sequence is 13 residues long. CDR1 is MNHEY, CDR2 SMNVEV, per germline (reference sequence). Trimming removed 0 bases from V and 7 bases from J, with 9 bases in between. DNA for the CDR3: TGTGCCAGCAGTTTATCGGGCAGGGGTGAAGCTTTCTTT. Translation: CASSLSGRGEAFF.

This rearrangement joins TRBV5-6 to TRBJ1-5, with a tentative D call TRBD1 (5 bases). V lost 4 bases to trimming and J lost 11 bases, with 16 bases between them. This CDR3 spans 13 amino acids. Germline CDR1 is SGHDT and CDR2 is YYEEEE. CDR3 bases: TGTGCCAGCAGCCCAGGACGGGGGAAGTCCCAGCATTTT. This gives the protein CASSPGRGKSQHF.

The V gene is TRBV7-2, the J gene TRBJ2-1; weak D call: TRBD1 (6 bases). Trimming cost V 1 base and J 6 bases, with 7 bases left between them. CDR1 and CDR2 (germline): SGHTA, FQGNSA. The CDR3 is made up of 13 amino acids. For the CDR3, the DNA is TGTGCCAGCAGCTTAGTAGGGGGCAATGAGCAGTTCTTC. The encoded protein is CASSLVGGNEQFF.

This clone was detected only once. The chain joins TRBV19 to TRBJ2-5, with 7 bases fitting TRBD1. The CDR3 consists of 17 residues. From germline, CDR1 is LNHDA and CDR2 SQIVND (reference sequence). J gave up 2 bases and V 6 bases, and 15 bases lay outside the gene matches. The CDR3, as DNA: TGTGCCAGTAGACCCCAGGGGGTTGGGCATCGGCAAGAGACCCAGTACTTC. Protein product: CASRPQGVGHRQETQYF.

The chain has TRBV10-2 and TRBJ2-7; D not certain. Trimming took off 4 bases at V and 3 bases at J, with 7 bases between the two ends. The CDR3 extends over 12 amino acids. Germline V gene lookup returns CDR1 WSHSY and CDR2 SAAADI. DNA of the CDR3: TGCGCCAGCAGTGTGAACAGCTACGAGCAGTACTTC. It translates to CASSVNSYEQYF.

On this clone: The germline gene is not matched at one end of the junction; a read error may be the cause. CDR3 in amino acids: CASSLDPGAGASNEQFF. CDR3 DNA sequence: TGTGCCAGCAGCCTAGACCCCGGAGCGGGAGCTAGCAATGAGCAGTTCTTC. The chain links TRBV11-2 to TRBJ2-1; TRBD2 matches at 8 bases. The CDR3 is 17 residues long. CDR1 SGHAT and CDR2 FQNNGV come from the germline V gene.

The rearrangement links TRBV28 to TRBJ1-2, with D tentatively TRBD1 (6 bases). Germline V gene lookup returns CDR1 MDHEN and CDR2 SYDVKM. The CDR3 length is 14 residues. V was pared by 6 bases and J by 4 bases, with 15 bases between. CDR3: CASRQLDRTYGYTF. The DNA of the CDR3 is TGTGCCAGCAGACAACTTGACAGGACCTATGGCTACACCTTC.

CDR3 in DNA: TGCAGCGTTGATTGGGGGAGCAGGAGCAATCAGCCCCAGCATTTT. Translation gives CSVDWGSRSNQPQHF. The genes are TRBV29-1 and TRBJ1-5, with D possibly TRBD1 on 5 matching bases. CDR3 size: 15 residues. Germline CDR1 SQVTM, CDR2 ANQGSEA. V dropped 3 bases and J dropped 1 base, with 13 bases sitting between them.